The clone carrying this T cell receptor beta chain was seen a few times. Its antigen is still unknown. Because the CDR3's place on the DNA is in doubt, the DNA is left out and the CDR3 is given as listed by TCRdb. Sampled while nominally healthy, donors likely had unrecorded immune exposures. The sample is drawn from a study of cytomegalovirus exposure and HLA in healthy donors. Findings and caveats of the study: Donor immune exposure was known only as CMV serostatus. Some highly shared sequence variants likely arose as a pipeline artifact.

13 Jbeta primers and 60 Vbeta primers were used for the PCR. TCRdb keeps only in-frame clones here, not all; method: immunoSEQ multiplex PCR. The data hold 200,000 to 250,000 clones, with about 77% observed a single time. This sequence was found in a woman aged 30 to 39 in good health and CMV-seronegative. Input material: PBMCs.

Here the CDR3 reads CASSKQVKGARWASGNTIYF. The gene calls are TRBV21-1 and TRBJ1-3; TRBD1, as called in the table, went unchecked against the DNA. TRBV21-1 has pseudogene status. Both ends counted, the CDR3 spans 20 residues.